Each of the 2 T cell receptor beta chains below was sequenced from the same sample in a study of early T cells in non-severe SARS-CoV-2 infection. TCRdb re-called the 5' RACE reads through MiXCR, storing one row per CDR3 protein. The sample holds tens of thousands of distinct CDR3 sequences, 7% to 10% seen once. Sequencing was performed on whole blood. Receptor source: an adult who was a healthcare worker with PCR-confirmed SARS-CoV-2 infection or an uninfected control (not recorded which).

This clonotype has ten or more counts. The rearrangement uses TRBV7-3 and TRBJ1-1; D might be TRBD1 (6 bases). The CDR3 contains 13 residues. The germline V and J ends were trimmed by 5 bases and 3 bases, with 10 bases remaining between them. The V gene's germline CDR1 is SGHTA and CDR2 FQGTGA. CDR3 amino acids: CASSLSGDTEAFF. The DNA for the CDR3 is TGTGCCAGCAGCCTATCAGGGGACACTGAAGCTTTCTTT. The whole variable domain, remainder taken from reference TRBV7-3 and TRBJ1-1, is GAGVSQTPSNKVTEKGKYVELRCDPISGHTALYWYRQSLGQGPEFLIYFQGTGAADDSGLPNDRFFAVRPEGSVSTLKIQRTERGDSAVYLCASSLSGDTEAFFGQGTRLTVV.

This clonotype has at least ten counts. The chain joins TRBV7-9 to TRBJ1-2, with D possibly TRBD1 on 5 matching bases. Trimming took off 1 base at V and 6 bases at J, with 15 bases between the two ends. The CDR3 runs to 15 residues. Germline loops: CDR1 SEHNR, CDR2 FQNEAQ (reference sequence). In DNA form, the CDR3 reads TGTGCCAGCAGCTTAGAATATGGCAGGGAGGATGGCTACACCTTC. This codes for CASSLEYGREDGYTF.